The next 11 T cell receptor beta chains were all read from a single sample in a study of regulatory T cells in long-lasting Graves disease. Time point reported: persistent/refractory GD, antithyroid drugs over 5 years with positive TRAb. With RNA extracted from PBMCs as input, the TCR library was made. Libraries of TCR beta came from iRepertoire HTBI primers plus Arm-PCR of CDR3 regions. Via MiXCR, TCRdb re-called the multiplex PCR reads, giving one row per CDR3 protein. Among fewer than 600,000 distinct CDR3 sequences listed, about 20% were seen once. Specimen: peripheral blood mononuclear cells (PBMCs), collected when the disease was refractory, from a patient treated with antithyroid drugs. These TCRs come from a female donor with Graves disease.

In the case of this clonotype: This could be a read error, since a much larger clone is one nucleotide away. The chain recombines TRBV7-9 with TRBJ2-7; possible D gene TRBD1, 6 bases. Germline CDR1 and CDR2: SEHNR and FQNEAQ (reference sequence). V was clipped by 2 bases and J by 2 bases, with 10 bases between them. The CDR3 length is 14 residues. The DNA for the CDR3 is TGTGCCAGCAGCTTAAATACAGGGCCCTACGAGCAGTACTTC. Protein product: CASSLNTGPYEQYF.

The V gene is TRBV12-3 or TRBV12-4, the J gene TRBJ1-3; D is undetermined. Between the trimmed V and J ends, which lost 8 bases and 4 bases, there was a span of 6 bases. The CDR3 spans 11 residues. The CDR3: CASGPGNTIYF. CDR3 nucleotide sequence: TGTGCCAGCGGCCCCGGAAACACCATATATTTT.

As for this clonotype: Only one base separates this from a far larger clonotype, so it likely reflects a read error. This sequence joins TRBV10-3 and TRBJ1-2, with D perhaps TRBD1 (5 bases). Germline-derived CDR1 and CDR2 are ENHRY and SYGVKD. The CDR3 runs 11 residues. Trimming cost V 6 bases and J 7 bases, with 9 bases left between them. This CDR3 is CAISATVGYTF. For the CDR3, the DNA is TGTGCCATCAGCGCGACAGTTGGCTACACCTTC.

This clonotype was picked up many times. The CDR3: CASSSFRGGTDTQYF. The CDR3 DNA follows: TGTGCCAGCAGTTCCTTCAGAGGGGGCACAGATACGCAGTATTTT. The chain joins TRBV28 to TRBJ2-3; D tentatively reads TRBD1 or TRBD2 (5 bases each). The CDR3 runs 15 residues. Germline V gene sequence: CDR1 MDHEN, CDR2 SYDVKM. V lost 4 bases, J lost 1 base, and 12 bases lay in between.

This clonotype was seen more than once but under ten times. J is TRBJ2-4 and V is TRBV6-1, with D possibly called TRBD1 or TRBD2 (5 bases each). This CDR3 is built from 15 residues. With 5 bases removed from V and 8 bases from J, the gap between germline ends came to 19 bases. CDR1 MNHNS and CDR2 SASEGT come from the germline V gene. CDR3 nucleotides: TGTGCCAGCAGTCCTCCAGGGTTCCTCGGGGACATTCAGTACTTC. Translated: CASSPPGFLGDIQYF.

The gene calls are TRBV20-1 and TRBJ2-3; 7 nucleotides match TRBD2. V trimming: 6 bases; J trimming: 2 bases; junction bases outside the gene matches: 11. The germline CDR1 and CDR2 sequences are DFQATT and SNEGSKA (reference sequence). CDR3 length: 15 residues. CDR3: CSASPSSGYTDTQYF. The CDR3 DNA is TGCAGTGCCAGCCCCAGTAGCGGGTACACAGATACGCAGTATTTT.

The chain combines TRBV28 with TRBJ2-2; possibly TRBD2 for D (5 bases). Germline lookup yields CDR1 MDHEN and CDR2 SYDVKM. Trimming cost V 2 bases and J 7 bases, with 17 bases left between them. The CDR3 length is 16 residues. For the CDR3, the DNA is TGTGCCAGCAGTTTAGTCCCTCCGGGGAGAGGCGGGGAGCTGTTTTTT. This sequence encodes CASSLVPPGRGGELFF. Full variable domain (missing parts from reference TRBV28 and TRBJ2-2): DVKVTQSSRYLVKRTGEKVFLECVQDMDHENMFWYRQDPGLGLRLIYFSYDVKMKEKGDIPEGYSVSREKKERFSLILESASTNQTSMYLCASSLVPPGRGGELFFGEGSRLTVL.

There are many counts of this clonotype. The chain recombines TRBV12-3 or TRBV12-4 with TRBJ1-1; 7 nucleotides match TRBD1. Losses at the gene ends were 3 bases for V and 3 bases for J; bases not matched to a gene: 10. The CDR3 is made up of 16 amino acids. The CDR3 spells CASSLGQREGDTEAFF. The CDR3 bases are TGTGCCAGCAGTTTGGGACAGAGAGAGGGGGACACTGAAGCTTTCTTT.

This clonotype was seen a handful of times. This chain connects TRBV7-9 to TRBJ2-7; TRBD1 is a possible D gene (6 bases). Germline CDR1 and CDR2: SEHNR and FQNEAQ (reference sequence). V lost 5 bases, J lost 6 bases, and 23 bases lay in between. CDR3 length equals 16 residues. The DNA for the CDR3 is TGTGCCAGCAGCACTGACGCGGGCAGGGGACCGATCGAGCAGTACTTC. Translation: CASSTDAGRGPIEQYF.

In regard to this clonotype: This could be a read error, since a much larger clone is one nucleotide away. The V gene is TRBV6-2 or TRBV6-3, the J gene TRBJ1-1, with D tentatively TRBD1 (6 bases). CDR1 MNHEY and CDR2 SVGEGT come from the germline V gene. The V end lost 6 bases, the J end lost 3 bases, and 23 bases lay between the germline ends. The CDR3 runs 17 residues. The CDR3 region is CASRIAGAWVADTEAFF. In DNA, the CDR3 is TGTGCCAGCAGAATCGCAGGGGCCTGGGTGGCTGACACTGAAGCTTTCTTT.

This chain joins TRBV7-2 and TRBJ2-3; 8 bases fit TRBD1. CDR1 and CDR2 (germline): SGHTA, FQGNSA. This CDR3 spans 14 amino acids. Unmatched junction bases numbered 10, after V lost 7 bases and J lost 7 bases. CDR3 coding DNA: TGTGCCAGCACGAAGCCCGGACAGGGTCATACGCAGTATTTT. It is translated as CASTKPGQGHTQYF.